This T cell receptor beta chain was obtained from a study of cytomegalovirus exposure and HLA in healthy donors. Study in general: Previous work identified 120 million or so unique TCR beta sequences from around 170 million T cells.

Study results and limitations: Presence/absence analyses assumed roughly uniform sequencing depth across donors. Later analysis suggested most CMV-associated TCR beta chains were HLA-restricted.

Healthy bone marrow donors made up the donor group. The germline V and J ends were trimmed by 2 bases and 2 bases, with 13 bases remaining between them. The CDR3 contains 15 residues. CDR1 is SGHTA, CDR2 FQGTGA, per germline. With regard to this clone: The antigen is not known.

Amplification used 60 Vbeta primers and 13 Jbeta primers. The repertoire was sequenced with immunoSEQ multiplex PCR; TCRdb's copy has only in-frame clones and lacks some. Altogether roughly 200,000 clones are present, roughly 86% being singletons, with the ten largest covering about 3.4%. This chain uses TRBV7-3 with TRBJ2-7; D perhaps matches TRBD1 (6 bases). The clonotype comes from a man between 40 and 49 years old in good health and CMV-seropositive. The source material was PBMCs. CDR3: CASSLVAGEAYEQYF. CDR3 DNA: TGTGCCAGCAGCTTAGTGGCAGGGGAAGCCTACGAGCAGTACTTC.